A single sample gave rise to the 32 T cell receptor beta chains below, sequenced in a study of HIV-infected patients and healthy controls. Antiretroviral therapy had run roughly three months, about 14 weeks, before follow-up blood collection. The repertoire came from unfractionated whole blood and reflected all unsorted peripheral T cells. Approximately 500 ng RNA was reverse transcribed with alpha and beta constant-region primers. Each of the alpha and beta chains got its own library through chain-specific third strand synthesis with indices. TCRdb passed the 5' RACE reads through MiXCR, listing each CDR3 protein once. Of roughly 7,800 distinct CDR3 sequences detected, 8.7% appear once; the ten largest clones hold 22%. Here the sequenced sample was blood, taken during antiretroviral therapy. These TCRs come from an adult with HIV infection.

CDR3 protein: CASSGGTGDPHEQYF. CDR3 nucleotide sequence: TGTGCCAGCAGCGGAGGGACAGGGGATCCCCACGAGCAGTACTTC. The chain employs TRBV5-4 and TRBJ2-7, with 10 positions matching TRBD1. The CDR3 length is 15 residues. Trimming cost V 4 bases and J 5 bases; bases outside gene matches: 9. Per the germline V gene, CDR1 is SGHNT and CDR2 is YYREEE (reference sequence).

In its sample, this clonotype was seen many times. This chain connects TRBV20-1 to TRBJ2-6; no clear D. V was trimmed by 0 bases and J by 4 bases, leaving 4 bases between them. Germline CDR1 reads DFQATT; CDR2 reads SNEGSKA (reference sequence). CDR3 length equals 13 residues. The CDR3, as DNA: TGCAGTGCTAGAGATAGGGGGGCCAACGTCCTGACTTTC. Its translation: CSARDRGANVLTF.

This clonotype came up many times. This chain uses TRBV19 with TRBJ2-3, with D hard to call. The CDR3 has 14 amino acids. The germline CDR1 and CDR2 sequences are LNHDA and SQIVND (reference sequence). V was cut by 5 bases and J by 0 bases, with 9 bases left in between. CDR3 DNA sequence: TGTGCCAGTAGTCCGGACCTCAGCACAGATACGCAGTATTTT. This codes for CASSPDLSTDTQYF.

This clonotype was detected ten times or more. In DNA, the CDR3 is TGTGCCAGCAGTGACGGTAATAGAAACAATGAGCAGTTCTTC. Protein sequence: CASSDGNRNNEQFF. The V call is TRBV6-4, the J call TRBJ2-1; unclear D gene. Germline lookup yields CDR1 MRHNA and CDR2 SNTAGT. This CDR3 contains 14 residues. Between the trimmed V and J ends, which lost 2 bases and 5 bases, there was a span of 10 bases.

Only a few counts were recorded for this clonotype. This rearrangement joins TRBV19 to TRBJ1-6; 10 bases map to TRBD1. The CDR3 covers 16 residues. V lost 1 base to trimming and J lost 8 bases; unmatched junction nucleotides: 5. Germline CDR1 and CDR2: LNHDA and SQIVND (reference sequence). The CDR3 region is CASSIGAGTGDSPLHF. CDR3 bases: TGTGCCAGTAGTATAGGGGCCGGGACAGGGGATTCACCCCTCCACTTT.

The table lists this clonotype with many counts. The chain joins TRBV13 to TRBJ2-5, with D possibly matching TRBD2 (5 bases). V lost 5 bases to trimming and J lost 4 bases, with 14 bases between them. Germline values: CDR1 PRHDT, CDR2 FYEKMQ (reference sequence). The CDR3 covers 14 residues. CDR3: CASSPRGERETQYF. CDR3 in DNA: TGTGCCAGCAGCCCCCGGGGTGAAAGAGAGACCCAGTACTTC.

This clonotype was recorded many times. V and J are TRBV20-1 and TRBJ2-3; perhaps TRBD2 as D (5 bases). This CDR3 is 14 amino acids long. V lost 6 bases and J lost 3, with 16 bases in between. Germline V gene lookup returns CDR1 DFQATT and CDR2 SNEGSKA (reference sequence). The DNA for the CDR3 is TGCAGTGCCTGGACTGTCTTGGGAACAGATACGCAGTATTTT. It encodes CSAWTVLGTDTQYF.

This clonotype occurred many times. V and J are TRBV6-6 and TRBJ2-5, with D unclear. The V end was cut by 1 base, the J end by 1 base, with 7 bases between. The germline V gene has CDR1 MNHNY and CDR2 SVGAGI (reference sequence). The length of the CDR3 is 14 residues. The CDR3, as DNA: TGTGCCAGCAGTTACTTGAACCCCCAAGAGACCCAGTACTTC. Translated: CASSYLNPQETQYF.

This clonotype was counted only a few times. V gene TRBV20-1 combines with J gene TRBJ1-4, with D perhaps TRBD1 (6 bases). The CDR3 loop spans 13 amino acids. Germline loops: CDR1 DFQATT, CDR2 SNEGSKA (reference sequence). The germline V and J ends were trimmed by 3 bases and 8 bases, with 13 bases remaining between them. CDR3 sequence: CSARGGAKEKLFF. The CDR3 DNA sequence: TGCAGTGCTAGGGGGGGGGCGAAGGAAAAACTGTTTTTT.

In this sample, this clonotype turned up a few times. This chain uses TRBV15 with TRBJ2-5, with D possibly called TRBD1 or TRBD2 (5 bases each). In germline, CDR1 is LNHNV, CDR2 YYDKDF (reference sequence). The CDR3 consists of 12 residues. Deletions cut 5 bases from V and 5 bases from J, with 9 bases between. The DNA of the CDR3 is TGTGCCACCAGCTTGGGACCGGAGACCCAGTACTTC. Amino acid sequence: CATSLGPETQYF.

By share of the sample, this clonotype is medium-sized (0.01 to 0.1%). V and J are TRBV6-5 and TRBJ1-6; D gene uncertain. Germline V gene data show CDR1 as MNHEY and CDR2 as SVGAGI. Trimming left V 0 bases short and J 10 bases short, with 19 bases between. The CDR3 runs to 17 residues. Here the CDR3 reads CASSYSMGAWDSSPLHF. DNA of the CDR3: TGTGCCAGCAGTTACTCGATGGGCGCCTGGGATAGCTCACCCCTCCACTTT.

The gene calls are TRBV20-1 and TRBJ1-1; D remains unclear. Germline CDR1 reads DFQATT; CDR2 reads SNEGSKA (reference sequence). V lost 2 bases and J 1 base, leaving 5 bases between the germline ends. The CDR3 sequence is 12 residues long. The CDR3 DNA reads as TGCAGTGCTAGATACGGGAACACTGAAGCTTTCTTT. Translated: CSARYGNTEAFF.

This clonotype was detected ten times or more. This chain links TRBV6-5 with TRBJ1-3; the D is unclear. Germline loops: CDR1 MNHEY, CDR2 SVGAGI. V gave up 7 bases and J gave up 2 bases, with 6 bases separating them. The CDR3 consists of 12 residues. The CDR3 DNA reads TGTGCCAGCACCAGTACTGGAAACACCATATATTTT. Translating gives CASTSTGNTIYF.

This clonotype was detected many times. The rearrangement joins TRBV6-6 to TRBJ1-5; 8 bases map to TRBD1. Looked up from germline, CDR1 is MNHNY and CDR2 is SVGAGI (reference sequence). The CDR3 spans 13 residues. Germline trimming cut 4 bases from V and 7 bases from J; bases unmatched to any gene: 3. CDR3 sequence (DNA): TGTGCCAGCAGTTGGACAGGGCAGCAGCCCCAGCATTTT. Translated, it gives CASSWTGQQPQHF.

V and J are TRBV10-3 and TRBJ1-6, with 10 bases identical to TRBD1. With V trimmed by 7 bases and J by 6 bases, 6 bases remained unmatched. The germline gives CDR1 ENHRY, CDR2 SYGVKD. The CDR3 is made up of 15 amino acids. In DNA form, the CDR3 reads TGTGCCATCAAAACCGGGACAGGGGTTAATTCACCCCTCCACTTT. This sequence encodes CAIKTGTGVNSPLHF.

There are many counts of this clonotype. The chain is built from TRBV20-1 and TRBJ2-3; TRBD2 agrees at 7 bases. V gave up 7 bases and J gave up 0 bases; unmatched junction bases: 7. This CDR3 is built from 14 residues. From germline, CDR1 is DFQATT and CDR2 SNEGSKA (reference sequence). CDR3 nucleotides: TGCAGTGGGGGGGGGGGACTCAGCACAGATACGCAGTATTTT. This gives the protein CSGGGGLSTDTQYF.

In nucleotides, the CDR3 is TGCAGTGCTAGACTAGCGGGATTCTCGACATTTGACAATGAGCAGTTCTTC. It codes for CSARLAGFSTFDNEQFF. The rearrangement uses TRBV20-1 and TRBJ2-1; TRBD2 aligns across 9 bases. This CDR3 is 17 amino acids long. Germline lookup yields CDR1 DFQATT and CDR2 SNEGSKA (reference sequence). J gave up 5 bases and V 2 bases, and 13 bases lay outside the gene matches.

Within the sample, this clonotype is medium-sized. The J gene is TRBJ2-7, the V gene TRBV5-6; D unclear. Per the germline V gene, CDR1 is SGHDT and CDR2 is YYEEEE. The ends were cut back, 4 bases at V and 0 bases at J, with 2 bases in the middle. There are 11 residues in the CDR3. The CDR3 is CASSHSYEQYF. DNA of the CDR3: TGTGCCAGCAGCCACTCCTACGAGCAGTACTTC.

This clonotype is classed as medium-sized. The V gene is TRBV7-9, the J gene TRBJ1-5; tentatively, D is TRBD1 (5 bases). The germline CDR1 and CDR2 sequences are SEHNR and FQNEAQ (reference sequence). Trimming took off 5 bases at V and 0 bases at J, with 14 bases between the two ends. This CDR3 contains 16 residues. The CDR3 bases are TGTGCCAGCAGCCCGGCGGGGGGGTATAGCAATCAGCCCCAGCATTTT. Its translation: CASSPAGGYSNQPQHF.

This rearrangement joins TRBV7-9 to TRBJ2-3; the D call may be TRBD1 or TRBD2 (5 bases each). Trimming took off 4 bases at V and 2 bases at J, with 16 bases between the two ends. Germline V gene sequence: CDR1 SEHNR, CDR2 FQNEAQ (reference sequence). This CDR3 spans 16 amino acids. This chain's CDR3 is CASSSPGRQPTDTQYF. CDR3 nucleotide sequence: TGTGCCAGCAGCTCACCGGGACGGCAGCCCACAGATACGCAGTATTTT.

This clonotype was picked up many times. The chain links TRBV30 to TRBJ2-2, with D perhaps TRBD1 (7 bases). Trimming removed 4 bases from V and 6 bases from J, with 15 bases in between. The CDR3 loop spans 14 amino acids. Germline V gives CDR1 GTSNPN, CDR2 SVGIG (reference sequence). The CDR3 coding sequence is TGTGCCTGGACGCCAGGGGGGATTTCCGGGGAGCTGTTTTTT. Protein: CAWTPGGISGELFF.

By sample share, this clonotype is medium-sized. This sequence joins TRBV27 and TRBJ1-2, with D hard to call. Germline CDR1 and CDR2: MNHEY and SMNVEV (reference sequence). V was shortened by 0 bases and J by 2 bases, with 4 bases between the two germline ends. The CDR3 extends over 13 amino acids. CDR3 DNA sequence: TGTGCCAGCAGTTTATCGTGGAACTATGGCTACACCTTC. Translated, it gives CASSLSWNYGYTF.

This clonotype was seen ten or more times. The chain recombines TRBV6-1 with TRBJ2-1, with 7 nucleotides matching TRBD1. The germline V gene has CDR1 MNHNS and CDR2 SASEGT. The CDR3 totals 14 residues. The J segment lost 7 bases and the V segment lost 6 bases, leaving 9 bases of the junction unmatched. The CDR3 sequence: CASRPRTGSNEQFF. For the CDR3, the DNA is TGTGCCAGCAGGCCAAGGACAGGTTCGAATGAGCAGTTCTTC.

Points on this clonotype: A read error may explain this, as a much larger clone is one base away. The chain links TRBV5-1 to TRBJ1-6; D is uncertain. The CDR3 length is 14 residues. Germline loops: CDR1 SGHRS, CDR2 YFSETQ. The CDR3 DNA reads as TGCGCCAGCAGCTTGTTTTACGGAAATTCATCCCTCCACTTT. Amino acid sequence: CASSLFYGNSSLHF.

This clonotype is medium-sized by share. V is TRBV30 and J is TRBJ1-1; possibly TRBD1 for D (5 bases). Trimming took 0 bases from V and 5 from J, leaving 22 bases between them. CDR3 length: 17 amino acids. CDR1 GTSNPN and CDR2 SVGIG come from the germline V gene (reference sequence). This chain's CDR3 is CAWSVLSGARVGTEAFF. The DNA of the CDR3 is TGTGCCTGGAGTGTATTAAGTGGGGCTCGGGTTGGTACTGAAGCTTTCTTT.

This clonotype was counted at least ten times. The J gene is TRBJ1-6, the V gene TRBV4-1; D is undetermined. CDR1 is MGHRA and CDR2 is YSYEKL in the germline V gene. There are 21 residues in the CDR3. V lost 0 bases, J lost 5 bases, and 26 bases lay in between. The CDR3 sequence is CASSQDGSRLRAIFNNSPLHF. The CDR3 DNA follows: TGCGCCAGCAGCCAAGATGGCAGCCGGCTAAGGGCCATATTCAATAATTCACCCCTCCACTTT.

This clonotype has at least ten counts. The CDR3 DNA is TGTGCCAGCTCTCTCCCTGAAGCTTTCTTT. It translates to CASSLPEAFF. The genes are TRBV6-1 and TRBJ1-1; D remains ambiguous. Germline-derived CDR1 and CDR2 are MNHNS and SASEGT. The CDR3 totals 10 residues. V was clipped by 8 bases and J by 6 bases, with 7 bases between them.

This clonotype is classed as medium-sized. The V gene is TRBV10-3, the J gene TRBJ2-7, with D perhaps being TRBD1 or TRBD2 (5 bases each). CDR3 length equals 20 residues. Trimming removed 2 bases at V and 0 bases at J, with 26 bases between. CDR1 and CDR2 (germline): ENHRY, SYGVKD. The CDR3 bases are TGTGCCATCAGTGAGCTCCATCCACGATACGGGACGCAGAGCTCCTACGAGCAGTACTTC. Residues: CAISELHPRYGTQSSYEQYF.

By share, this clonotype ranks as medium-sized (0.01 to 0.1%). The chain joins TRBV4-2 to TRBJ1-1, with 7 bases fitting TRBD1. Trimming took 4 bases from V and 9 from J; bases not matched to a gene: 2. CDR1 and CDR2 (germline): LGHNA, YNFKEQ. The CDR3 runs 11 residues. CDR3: CASSRTGQAFF. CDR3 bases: TGTGCCAGCAGCCGGACAGGTCAAGCTTTCTTT.

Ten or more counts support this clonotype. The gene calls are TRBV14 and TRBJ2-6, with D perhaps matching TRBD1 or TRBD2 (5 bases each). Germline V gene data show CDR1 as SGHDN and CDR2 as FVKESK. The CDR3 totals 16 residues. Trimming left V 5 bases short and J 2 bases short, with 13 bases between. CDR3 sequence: CASSALGPPGANVLTF. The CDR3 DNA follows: TGTGCCAGCAGCGCCCTGGGACCCCCTGGGGCCAACGTCCTGACTTTC.

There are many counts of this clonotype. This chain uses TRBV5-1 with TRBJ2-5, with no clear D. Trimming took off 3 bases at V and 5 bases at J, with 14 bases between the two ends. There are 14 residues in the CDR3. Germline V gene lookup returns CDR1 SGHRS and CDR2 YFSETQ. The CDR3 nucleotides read TGCGCCAGCAGCTACGGCGCTAGAGGCGAGACCCAGTACTTC. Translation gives CASSYGARGETQYF.

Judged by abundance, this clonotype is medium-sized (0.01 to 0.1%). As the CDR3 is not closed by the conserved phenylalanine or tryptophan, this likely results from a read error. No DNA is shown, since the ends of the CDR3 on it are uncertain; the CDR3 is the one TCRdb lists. The CDR3 sequence: CASSELGPGRL. The gene calls are TRBV2 and TRBJ2-7. Per germline, CDR1 SNHLY and CDR2 FYNNEI. The CDR3 is 11 residues long, counting both termini.